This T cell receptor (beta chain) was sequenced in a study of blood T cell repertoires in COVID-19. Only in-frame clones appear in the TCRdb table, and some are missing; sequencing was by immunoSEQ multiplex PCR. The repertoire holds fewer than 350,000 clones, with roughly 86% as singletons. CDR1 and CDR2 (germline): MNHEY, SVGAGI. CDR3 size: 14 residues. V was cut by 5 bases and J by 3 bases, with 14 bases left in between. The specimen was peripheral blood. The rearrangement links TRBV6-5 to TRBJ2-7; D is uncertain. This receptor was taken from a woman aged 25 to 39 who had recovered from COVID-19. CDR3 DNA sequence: TGTGCCAGCAGTCCCGCTCCTCAGATCTACGAGCAGTACTTC. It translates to CASSPAPQIYEQYF.